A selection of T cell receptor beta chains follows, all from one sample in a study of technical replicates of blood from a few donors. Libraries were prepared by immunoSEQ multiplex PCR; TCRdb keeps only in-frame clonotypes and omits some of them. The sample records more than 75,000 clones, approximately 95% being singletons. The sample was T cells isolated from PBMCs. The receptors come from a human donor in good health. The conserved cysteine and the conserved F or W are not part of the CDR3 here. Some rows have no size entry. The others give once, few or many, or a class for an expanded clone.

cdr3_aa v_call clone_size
ASSKERVQGTQY TRBV5-1 -
ASSEQGHGYT TRBV6-1 -
ASKDNFDQPQH TRBV6-1 -
ASSPGSSTNEKLF TRBV5-1 -
ASSLVGRYGGAF TRBV5-4 once
ASANAWANTEAF TRBV7-2 -
ASRIQGYEQY TRBV28 once
ASSYDRLQNEQY TRBV13 -
ASSLRTGKAYEQY TRBV7-9 -
ASSLISGYNEQF TRBV5-1 once
ASSKSTGNGYGYT TRBV6-1 -
ASGGSRYEQY TRBV6-5 -
ASSIGQGEAF TRBV7-2 -
ASSQSGTGNYGYT TRBV6-5 -
ASSPGLRETQY TRBV5-1 -
ASSLKREPDTQY TRBV7-3 -
AWTVSGNTIY TRBV30 -
ASRTGTSGQETQY TRBV5-1 -